One T cell receptor (beta chain) is described in this entry. This clone turned up a few times. The target of this receptor is not known. Base quality data are lacking; no much larger clone is found one base away. In total, roughly 670 healthy bone marrow donors made up the cohort. All cohort members were sampled while nominally healthy, although unrecorded immune exposures were likely present. The donor was CMV seropositive and was included in the group of 250 to 350 seropositive cohort members. Each donor provided a peripheral blood sample, and peripheral blood mononuclear cells were used for TCR beta sequencing. The Qiagen DNeasy Blood Extraction Kit was used to extract genomic DNA from the blood cell samples. Library construction relied on the immunoSEQ multiplex PCR assay. For the multiplex PCR, a mixture combining 60 forward primers for TCR Vbeta segments and 13 reverse primers for TCR Jbeta segments was used. The CDR3 region of rearranged TCR beta genes was amplified from genomic DNA with a multiplex PCR assay. On the Illumina HiSeq System, the amplified TCR beta libraries were sequenced as 87-base-pair reads. The original methods were these. Across the 700 or so repertoires, a later analysis counted some 80 million unique TCR beta chains, around 11 million of which were shared by at least two donors. Raw reads were error-corrected and collapsed into unique sequences with a nearest-neighbor algorithm that merged closely related sequences to remove PCR and sequencing errors. V, D and J gene segments were assigned by aligning CDR3 sequences to IMGT reference sequences. Each retained sequence needed at least a six-nucleotide match to both a V gene segment and a J gene segment. A rearrangement was called productive if the CDR3 had no stop codons and remained in frame with V and J, and every other rearrangement was called non-productive. Following IMGT convention, CDR3 was defined as the stretch from the second conserved V-encoded cysteine to the conserved J-encoded phenylalanine. In an earlier analysis of around 540 of the donors, sequences lacking an unambiguous match to a single V gene segment were excluded. An earlier analysis of some 610 of the donors called V segments functional above 56.7% productive rearrangements and segregating when the between-donor standard deviation exceeded 5%. To diagnose cytomegalovirus status from the catalog of TCR beta chain sequences, a statistical classification framework was built. A later analysis assigned V and J genes by comparing TCR nucleotide sequences with IMGT/GENE-DB human TR gene sequences. Using the TCRdist pipeline, a later analysis assigned CDR3 sequences along with most-parsimonious VDJ recombination scenarios. In a later analysis, each TCR beta chain was defined by its CDR3 amino acid sequence together with its V-gene family, and reads without a unique V-gene family were excluded. As a way to deal with suspected cross-contamination and a sequencing artifact, a later analysis dropped over 550 nucleotide sequences that were highly shared and had low generation probability. In a later analysis, a clonal expansion index for each public chain was calculated from normalized within-repertoire ranks of inferred template counts. In a later analysis, generation probabilities were computed with a VDJ recombination model fitted to out-of-frame rearrangements, and the resulting probabilities were checked against IGoR. Hypergeometric tests were used in a later analysis to score TCR-TCR, TCR-HLA and TCR-CMV co-occurrence, with a repertoire-size bias correction applied to the TCR pairs. False discovery rates were estimated in a later analysis by permuting HLA or CMV assignments 20 times. In a later analysis, co-occurring TCRs were grouped using DBSCAN, with TCRdist sequence similarity added in when clustering inside HLA-allele-positive subsets. Co-occurrence clustering excluded repertoires with fewer than 30,000 or more than 120,000 public chains, plus five with anomalous nucleotide sharing. Not all clones reach the TCRdb copy of this immuneACCESS table, which keeps in-frame sequences only. Checked studies attribute under half of the gap to unresolved V genes and leave the rest unexplained. V and J calls and clone size are copied from that table; D and trimming were computed from the DNA. This sample lists around 100,000 clones; about 70% were detected once. About 2.8% of the sample comes from the top ten.

From V the trimming removes 5 bases and from J it removes 1 base, while the gene matches leave 3 bases of the junction unaccounted for. The germline V gene gives CDR1 as SGHVS and CDR2 as FQNEAQ. The CDR3 numbers 14 residues from cysteine through phenylalanine. Just the 42-base CDR3 DNA is kept, in frame starting at base 1. This sample was taken from a study of cytomegalovirus exposure and HLA in healthy donors (dated by TCRdb to the late 2010s). About the investigation overall: An earlier analysis of 550 to 700 of the donors reported approximately 270 Gb of sequence data and 117 million unique TCR beta sequences from about 179 million T cells. An earlier analysis of approximately 580 of the donors used high-throughput TCR beta sequencing to judge whether each TCR beta V gene segment behaved as functional or pseudogenic. An early release that covered approximately 600 HLA-typed donors contained about 300 gigabases of sequencing data and around 80 million unique TCR sequences. Every repertoire in the discovery cohort had been generated on one and the same sequencing platform. In addition to the first cohort of several hundred subjects, a separate validation cohort of some 120 different subjects was used. In a later genetic analysis, genome-wide SNP genotypes for about 65% of the 666 donors were used, and that subset was treated as a discovery cohort. To predict cytomegalovirus infection status, the study brought together high-throughput TCR immunosequencing, statistical association of individual TCRs with disease status, and machine learning. The study was designed to test whether signatures of past pathogen exposure could be identified by cataloging public T cell receptors. The later analysis used no new phenotypic data to find candidate immune exposures, relying instead on TCR beta sequences and their occurrence across donors. A later analysis re-analyzed previously published TCR beta repertoires from 650 to 800 donors and added high-resolution HLA genotyping to study TCR occurrence patterns. Typing coverage varied by locus: roughly 629-630 donors for A, B, C, DRB1 and DQB1; around 560 for DQA1; about 590 for DPA1; 400 to 480 for DPB1. HLA typing covered class I and class II loci at four-digit resolution. Of the 350 to 450 genotyped donors, 75% to 85% were placed in the genetic ancestry cluster associated with self-reported Caucasian donors. Because of strong linkage in the cohort, roughly five DR-DQ haplotypes were treated as single units for association and clustering. Donor age, sex, ethnicity and CMV serostatus were compiled alongside the repertoire data. Among about 390 genotyped donors of the cohort, an average of about 240,000 unique TCR beta nucleotide sequences were sequenced per donor, roughly 18% of them non-productive. The study used immunosequencing to profile the T cell repertoires of 670 or so subjects and linked those repertoires to cytomegalovirus serostatus.

General study outcomes and caveats: Strong co-occurrence of HLA alleles, especially DR and DQ, made assigning TCR associations to individual alleles difficult. In a later analysis, HLA-associated TCR beta chains showed more clonal expansion and lower generation probabilities than non-associated chains that were equally common. It was suggested by the authors that the approach could potentially be generalized to other disease states and immunological phenotypes. In a later analysis, some 17,000 TCR beta sequences were associated with specific HLA alleles at a false discovery rate of 0.05. Because counts were too low, about 18 rarely observed V segments, including chromosome 9 orphons, were left out of the earlier analysis of 500 to 750 of the donors. A later analysis found that TCR association rates varied across HLA loci, with DRB1 alleles showing the most associated TCRs and HLA-C alleles the fewest. In an earlier analysis of around 600 of the donors, most TCR beta V segments appeared in productive rearrangements about 87% or about 30% of the time, broadly matching IMGT annotations. According to a later analysis, most CMV-associated TCR beta chains appeared to be HLA-restricted, and the HLA associations seemed to be driven largely by CMV exposure. Only TCR beta chains were sequenced in this cohort, and the absence of alpha or paired-chain data limited detectable features. A group of highly shared sequence variants was considered likely to be a technical artifact of the sequencing pipeline. In vitro tests confirmed that a few of the cytomegalovirus-associated TCR beta chains recognize cytomegalovirus antigens. A later genetic analysis reported fewer N-insertions in productive TCRs among donors in an Asian-associated ancestry cluster than the approximately 700-donor mean. Because HLA typing was unavailable for some donors at each locus, only the typed subset was used in association tests. A later analysis reported that several top co-occurrence clusters appeared linked to parvovirus B19, influenza, CMV and Epstein-Barr virus. CMV serostatus was the only immune exposure information available for the cohort. Some IMGT-functional V segments, including TRBV6-2 and TRBV6-3, could not be told apart with the 87-base-pair reads, so those segments were excluded. A further reported finding was that TCR beta sequences accurately predicted the HLA-A and HLA-B alleles for most subjects in the first cohort. The study gave a list of under 200 TCR beta chains associated with cytomegalovirus. While some public TCRs were present in many individuals, most TCR sequences turned up only very rarely across donors. Linkage disequilibrium might explain the correlated functional status among segregating V segments, but an unknown experimental factor could not be excluded. Sequencing depth was assumed to be roughly uniform across donors in the presence/absence analyses, though that assumption may not hold. The classifier was reported to diagnose cytomegalovirus status with high specificity and sensitivity in both the original cohort and the validation cohort. A later genetic analysis associated a missense DCLRE1C variant with V-gene and J-gene trimming of TCR beta chains, and an independent cohort replicated the association.

The chain was built from TRBV7-8 and TRBJ1-1; TRBD1 agrees with 8 junctional bases. The sequenced sample consisted of PBMCs. This TCR was sampled from a middle-aged man in good health and CMV-seropositive. The encoded CDR3 is CASSTDRGNTEAFF. The DNA sequence reads TGTGCCAGCAGCACCGACAGGGGGAACACTGAAGCTTTCTTT.